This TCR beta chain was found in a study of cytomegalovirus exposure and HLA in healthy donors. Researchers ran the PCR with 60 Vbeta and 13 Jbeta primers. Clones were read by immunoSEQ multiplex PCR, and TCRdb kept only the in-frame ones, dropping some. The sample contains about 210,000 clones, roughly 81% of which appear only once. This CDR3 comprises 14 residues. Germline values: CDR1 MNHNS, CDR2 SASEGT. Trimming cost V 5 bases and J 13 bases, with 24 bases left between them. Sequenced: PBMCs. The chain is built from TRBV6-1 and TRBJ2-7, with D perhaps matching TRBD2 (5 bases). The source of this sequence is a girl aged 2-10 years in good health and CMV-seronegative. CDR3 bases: TGTGCCAGCAGTTCCCTCACCCAGCCTCCTCGGGAATACTTC. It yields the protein CASSSLTQPPREYF.